The 14 T cell receptor beta chains listed next were all sequenced from one sample in a study of blood T cell repertoires in COVID-19 (dated by TCRdb to 2020 to 2021). Library prep was done by the immunoSEQ multiplex PCR assay. TCRdb re-hosts the immuneACCESS table, in-frame sequences only. Its copies lack some clones; in the studies checked, an unresolved V gene accounts for under half of them, and the cause for the rest is not known. The sample contains a few hundred thousand clones, approximately 86% of them found a single time. The ten largest account for 3% to 3.5% of the sample. The sample was peripheral blood. The receptors here all came from a man aged 60 to 75 with acute or convalescent COVID-19.

This chain joins TRBV5-1 and TRBJ1-2, with a tentative D call TRBD1 (6 bases). The ends were cut back, 1 base at V and 4 bases at J, with 14 bases in the middle. Germline CDR1 reads SGHRS; CDR2 reads YFSETQ. The CDR3 is made up of 15 amino acids. CDR3 sequence: CASSLTGSTGYGYTF. CDR3 nucleotide sequence: TGCGCCAGCAGCTTGACAGGGTCGACGGGCTATGGCTACACCTTC.

J is TRBJ2-3 and V is TRBV25-1; 8 bases map to TRBD1. Germline CDR1 reads MGHDK; CDR2 reads SYGVNS. V shed 2 bases, J shed 4 bases, and the junction held 8 bases outside the gene matches. This CDR3 has 16 residues. CDR3 nucleotides: TGTGCCAGCAGTGAAAGTGGCAGGGGGCATGCAGATACGCAGTATTTT. Translated: CASSESGRGHADTQYF.

The chain is built from TRBV4-2 and TRBJ2-6; maybe TRBD2 (7 bases). Trimming pared 5 bases from V and 4 bases from J, leaving 12 bases between. CDR3 length equals 15 residues. The germline gives CDR1 LGHNA, CDR2 YNFKEQ. The CDR3 protein is CASSEGGEGANVLTF. The DNA for the CDR3 is TGTGCCAGCAGCGAAGGGGGGGAAGGGGCCAACGTCCTGACTTTC.

The chain recombines TRBV3-1 (or the pseudogene TRBV3-2) with TRBJ2-5, with no clear D. Germline V lookup: CDR1 LGHDT, CDR2 YNNKEL (reference sequence). The V and J ends lost 0 bases and 9 bases respectively, with 8 bases between them. This CDR3 is built from 12 residues. DNA for the CDR3: TGTGCCAGCAGCCAAGATCCCCGTGCCCAGTACTTC. Translation: CASSQDPRAQYF.

The chain is built from TRBV7-7 and TRBJ2-2; D not certain. In germline, CDR1 is SSHAT, CDR2 FNYEAQ (reference sequence). The V gene lost 3 bases and the J gene lost 1 base, with 12 bases spanning the gap. The length of the CDR3 is 16 residues. The CDR3 sequence: CASSFRPSGNTGELFF. The DNA for the CDR3 is TGTGCCAGCAGCTTTAGGCCCTCGGGGAACACCGGGGAGCTGTTTTTT.

The chain carries TRBV18 and TRBJ2-7, with D unclear. The CDR3 runs 15 residues. CDR1 KGHSH and CDR2 LQKENI come from the germline V gene. V shed 2 bases and J shed 0 bases, with 11 bases lying between them. CDR3 nucleotide sequence: TGTGCCAGCTCACCAGAGGATCCCCCCTCCTACGAGCAGTACTTC. Translated, it gives CASSPEDPPSYEQYF.

In the case of this clone: Other DNA sequences within the sample encode an identical CDR3. The chain carries TRBV9 and TRBJ2-6, with 8 bases lining up with TRBD1. V gave up 0 bases and J gave up 0 bases; unmatched junction bases: 5. Looked up from germline, CDR1 is SGDLS and CDR2 is YYNGEE. The CDR3 runs 18 residues. CDR3 residues: CASSVGGTGDSGANVLTF. CDR3 DNA: TGTGCCAGCAGCGTAGGAGGGACAGGCGACTCTGGGGCCAACGTCCTGACTTTC.

The chain employs TRBV5-1 and TRBJ2-2, with 14 bases identical to TRBD2. Per the germline V gene, CDR1 is SGHRS and CDR2 is YFSETQ. Trimming at V came to 8 bases and at J to 6 bases, leaving 6 bases not matched to a gene. The CDR3 is made up of 15 amino acids. This CDR3 is CASGTSGGDAGELFF. As DNA, the CDR3 is TGCGCCAGTGGGACTAGCGGGGGTGACGCCGGGGAGCTGTTTTTT.

This clone showed up just a few times. The V and J genes are TRBV28 and TRBJ2-2; 9 nucleotides match TRBD1. V lost 6 bases, J lost 7 bases, and 9 bases stayed unmatched. This CDR3 spans 15 amino acids. CDR1 is MDHEN, CDR2 SYDVKM, per germline. The CDR3 DNA reads as TGTGCCAGCAGCTCAACCGGGACAGGGAACGGGGAGCTGTTTTTT. Translating it yields CASSSTGTGNGELFF.

CDR3 sequence (DNA): TGTGCCTGGAGTGTACCCCCCCTCGGCGAGCAGTACTTC. It specifies CAWSVPPLGEQYF. The rearrangement uses TRBV30 and TRBJ2-7; no clear D gene. V dropped 0 bases and J dropped 6 bases, with 12 bases sitting between them. There are 13 residues in the CDR3. The germline V gene encodes CDR1 GTSNPN and CDR2 SVGIG (reference sequence). Filled out from reference TRBV30 and TRBJ2-7, the complete variable domain reads SQTIHQWPATLVQPVGSPLSLECTVEGTSNPNLYWYRQAAGRGLQLLFYSVGIGQISSEVPQNLSASRPQDRQFILSSKKLLLSDSGFYLCAWSVPPLGEQYFGPGTRLTVT.

V gene TRBV19 combines with J gene TRBJ2-2; TRBD1 agrees at 8 bases. Trimming cost V 3 bases and J 1 base; bases outside gene matches: 10. CDR1 LNHDA and CDR2 SQIVND come from the germline V gene (reference sequence). The length of the CDR3 is 18 residues. This CDR3 reads CASSMPGTGGGNTGELFF. The DNA for the CDR3 is TGTGCCAGTAGTATGCCCGGGACAGGCGGAGGGAACACCGGGGAGCTGTTTTTT.

The rearrangement uses TRBV5-1 and TRBJ2-2, with 7 nucleotides matching TRBD2. This CDR3 contains 12 residues. Germline CDR1 SGHRS, CDR2 YFSETQ. V lost 4 bases and J lost 7; bases outside the gene matches: 1. The CDR3 sequence is CASSGGDGELFF. The CDR3 DNA reads TGCGCCAGCAGCGGGGGGGACGGGGAGCTGTTTTTT. Full variable domain (missing parts from reference TRBV5-1 and TRBJ2-2): KAGVTQTPRYLIKTRGQQVTLSCSPISGHRSVSWYQQTPGQGLQFLFEYFSETQRNKGNFPGRFSGRQFSNSRSEMNVSTLELGDSALYLCASSGGDGELFFGEGSRLTVL.

The chain employs TRBV4-1 and TRBJ2-7; weak D call: TRBD1 (6 bases). There are 14 residues in the CDR3. V gave up 2 bases and J gave up 2 bases, with 10 bases separating them. The germline gives CDR1 MGHRA, CDR2 YSYEKL. The CDR3 nucleotides read TGCGCCAGCAGCCAACGGGACACAGCCTACGAGCAGTACTTC. Its protein product is CASSQRDTAYEQYF.

The chain is built from TRBV4-2 and TRBJ1-1; no clear D gene. In germline, CDR1 is LGHNA, CDR2 YNFKEQ. V was clipped by 0 bases and J by 2 bases, with 10 bases between them. The CDR3 contains 15 residues. The CDR3: CASSQDLRRNTEAFF. CDR3 DNA: TGTGCCAGCAGCCAAGATTTGAGGCGAAACACTGAAGCTTTCTTT.